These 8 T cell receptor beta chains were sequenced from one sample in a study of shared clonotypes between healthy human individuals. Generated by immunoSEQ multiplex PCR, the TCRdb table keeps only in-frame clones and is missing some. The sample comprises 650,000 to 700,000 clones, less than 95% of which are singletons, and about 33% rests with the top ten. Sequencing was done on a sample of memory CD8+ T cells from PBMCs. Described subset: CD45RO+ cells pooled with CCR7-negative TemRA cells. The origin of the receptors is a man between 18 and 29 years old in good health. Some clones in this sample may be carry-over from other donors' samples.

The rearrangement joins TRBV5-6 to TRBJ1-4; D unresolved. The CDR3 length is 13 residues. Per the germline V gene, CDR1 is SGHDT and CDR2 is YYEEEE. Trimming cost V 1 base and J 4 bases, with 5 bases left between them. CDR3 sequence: CASSLSGNEKLFF. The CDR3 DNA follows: TGTGCCAGCAGCTTGTCCGGTAATGAAAAACTGTTTTTT. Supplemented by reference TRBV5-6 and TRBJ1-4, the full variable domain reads DAGVTQSPTHLIKTRGQQVTLRCSPKSGHDTVSWYQQALGQGPQFIFQYYEEEERQRGNFPDRFSGHQFPNYSSELNVNALLLGDSALYLCASSLSGNEKLFFGSGTQLSVL.

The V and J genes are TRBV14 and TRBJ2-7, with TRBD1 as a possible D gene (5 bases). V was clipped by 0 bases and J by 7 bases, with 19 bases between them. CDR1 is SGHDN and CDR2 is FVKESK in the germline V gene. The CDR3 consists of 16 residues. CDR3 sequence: CASSQDVGPAWAEQYF. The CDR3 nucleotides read TGTGCCAGCAGCCAAGATGTGGGGCCGGCTTGGGCGGAGCAGTACTTC.

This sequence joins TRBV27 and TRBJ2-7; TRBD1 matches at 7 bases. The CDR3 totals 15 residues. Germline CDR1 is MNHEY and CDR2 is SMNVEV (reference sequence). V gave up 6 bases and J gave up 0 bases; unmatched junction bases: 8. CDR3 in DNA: TGTGCCAGCAGCGTGAACAGGGGAAGCTCCTACGAGCAGTACTTC. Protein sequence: CASSVNRGSSYEQYF.

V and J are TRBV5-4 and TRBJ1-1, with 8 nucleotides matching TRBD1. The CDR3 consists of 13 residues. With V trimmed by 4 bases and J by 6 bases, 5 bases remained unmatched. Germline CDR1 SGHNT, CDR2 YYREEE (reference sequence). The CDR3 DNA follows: TGTGCCAGCAGCCGGGACAGGTCCGCTGAAGCTTTCTTT. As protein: CASSRDRSAEAFF.

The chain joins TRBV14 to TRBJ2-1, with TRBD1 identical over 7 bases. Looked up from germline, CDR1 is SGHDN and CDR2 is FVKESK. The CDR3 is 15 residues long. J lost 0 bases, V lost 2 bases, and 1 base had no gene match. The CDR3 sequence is CASSQYRGSYNEQFF. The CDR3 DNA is TGTGCCAGCAGCCAATACAGGGGCTCCTACAATGAGCAGTTCTTC.

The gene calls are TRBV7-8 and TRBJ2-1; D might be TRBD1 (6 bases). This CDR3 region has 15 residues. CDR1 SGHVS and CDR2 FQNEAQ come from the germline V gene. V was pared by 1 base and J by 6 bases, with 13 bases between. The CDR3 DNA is TGTGCCAGCAGCTTAGAGGTGCAGGGGCTCAATGAGCAGTTCTTC. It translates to CASSLEVQGLNEQFF.

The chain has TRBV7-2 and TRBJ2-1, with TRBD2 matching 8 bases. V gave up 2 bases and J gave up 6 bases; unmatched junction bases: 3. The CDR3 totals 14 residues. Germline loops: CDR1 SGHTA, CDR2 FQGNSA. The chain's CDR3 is CASSLTLAGNEQFF. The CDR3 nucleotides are TGTGCCAGCAGCTTAACGCTAGCGGGCAATGAGCAGTTCTTC. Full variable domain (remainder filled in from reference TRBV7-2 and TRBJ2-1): GAGVSQSPSNKVTEKGKDVELRCDPISGHTALYWYRQSLGQGLEFLIYFQGNSAPDKSGLPSDRFSAERTGGSVSTLTIQRTQQEDSAVYLCASSLTLAGNEQFFGPGTRLTVL.

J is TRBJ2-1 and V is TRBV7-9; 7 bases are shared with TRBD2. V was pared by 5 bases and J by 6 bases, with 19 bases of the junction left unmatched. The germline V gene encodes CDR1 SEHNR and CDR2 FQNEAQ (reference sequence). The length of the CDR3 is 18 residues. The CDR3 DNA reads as TGTGCCAGCAGCCGTCGTCCTGAGGGAGGGGCTTTCTCCAATGAGCAGTTCTTC. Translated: CASSRRPEGGAFSNEQFF.